The T cell receptor (beta chain) under discussion was sequenced for a study of beta chain features in type 1 diabetes. The investigators reverse transcribed all of the isolated RNA, so they sequenced expressed TCRB transcripts. This table comes from immunoSEQ multiplex PCR, and its TCRdb copy is limited to in-frame clones, with some not included. The data contain 150,000 to 190,000 clones, approximately 8.1% of them seen just once; the ten biggest clones take up around 0.65%. This CDR3 region has 14 residues. CDR1 is MDHEN, CDR2 SYDVKM, per germline. Trimming pared 7 bases from V and 1 base from J, leaving 13 bases between.

Input material: central memory CD4+ T cells from blood. V and J are TRBV28 and TRBJ2-5; D is perhaps TRBD2 (5 bases). The sequence came from a man younger than 35 in good health. The CDR3 is CASTIAAGQETQYF. The DNA of the CDR3 is TGTGCCAGCACCATCGCGGCGGGCCAAGAGACCCAGTACTTC.